Included here is one T cell receptor beta chain sequence, with context. The data derive from a study of shared clonotypes between healthy human individuals. The V gene's germline CDR1 is MNHEY and CDR2 SMNVEV (reference sequence). Trimming removed 3 bases from V and 3 bases from J, with 15 bases in between. The CDR3 spans 15 residues. The protocol was immunoSEQ multiplex PCR, while the TCRdb copy is restricted to in-frame clones and leaves out a portion. The profile shows 150,000 to 200,000 clones, 60% to 75% of them singletons. The sequenced sample consisted of memory CD4+ T cells sorted from blood. Subset noted: CD45RA-negative fraction. This TCR came from a man in his thirties or forties in good health. This rearrangement joins TRBV27 to TRBJ2-7; tentatively, D is TRBD1 (6 bases). CDR3 sequence reads: CASSFHDRFDYEQYF. The DNA of the CDR3 is TGTGCCAGCAGTTTTCACGACAGGTTCGACTACGAGCAGTACTTC.